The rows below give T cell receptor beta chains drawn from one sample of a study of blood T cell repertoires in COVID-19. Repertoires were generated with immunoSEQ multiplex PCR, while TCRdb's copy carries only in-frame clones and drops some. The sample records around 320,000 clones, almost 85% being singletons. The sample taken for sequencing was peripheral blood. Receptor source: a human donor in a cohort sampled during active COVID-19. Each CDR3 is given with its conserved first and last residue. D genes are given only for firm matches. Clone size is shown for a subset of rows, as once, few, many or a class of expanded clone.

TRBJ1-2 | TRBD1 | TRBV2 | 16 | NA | CASRGPGQEHNYGYTF | TGTGCCAGCAGAGGACCGGGACAGGAACATAACTATGGCTACACCTTC
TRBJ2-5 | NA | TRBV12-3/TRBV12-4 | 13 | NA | CASSLAAKETQYF | TGTGCCAGCAGTTTAGCCGCTAAAGAGACCCAGTACTTC
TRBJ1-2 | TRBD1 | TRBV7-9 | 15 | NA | CASSPPGTGGYGYTF | TGTGCCAGCAGCCCGCCTGGAACAGGGGGATATGGCTACACCTTC
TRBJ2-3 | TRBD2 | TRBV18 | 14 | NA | CASSSGGGTDTQYF | TGTGCCAGCTCAAGCGGGGGGGGCACAGATACGCAGTATTTT
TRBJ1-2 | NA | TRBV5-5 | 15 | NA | CASSPQARVLSGYTF | TGTGCCAGCAGCCCGCAGGCCAGGGTCCTTTCTGGCTACACCTTC
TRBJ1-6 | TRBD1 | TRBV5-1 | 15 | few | CASSLTGGLNSPLHF | TGCGCCAGCAGCTTGACAGGGGGACTTAATTCACCCCTCCACTTT
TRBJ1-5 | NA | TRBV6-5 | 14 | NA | CASSYAQGYQPQHF | TGTGCCAGCAGTTACGCCCAGGGTTATCAGCCCCAGCATTTT
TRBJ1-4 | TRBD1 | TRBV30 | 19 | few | CAWSARAGQGLATNEKLFF | TGTGCCTGGAGCGCCCGGGCAGGACAGGGCCTCGCAACTAATGAAAAACTGTTTTTT
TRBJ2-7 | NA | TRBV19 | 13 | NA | CASSIGSAYEQYF | TGTGCCAGTAGTATTGGATCAGCGTACGAGCAGTACTTC
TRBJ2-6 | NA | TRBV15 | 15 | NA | CATSKNRVGANVLTF | TGTGCCACCAGCAAGAACAGGGTAGGGGCCAACGTCCTGACTTTC
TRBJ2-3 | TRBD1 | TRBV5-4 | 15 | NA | CASSPRTGGTDTQYF | TGTGCCAGCAGCCCGCGGACAGGGGGCACAGATACGCAGTATTTT
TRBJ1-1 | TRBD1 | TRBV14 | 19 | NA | CASSHRWGTGRFGDTEAFF | TGTGCCAGCAGCCACAGGTGGGGGACAGGACGGTTCGGAGACACTGAAGCTTTCTTT
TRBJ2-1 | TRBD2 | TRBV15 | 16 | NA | CATSAQTSGGADEQFF | TGTGCCACCAGCGCCCAAACTAGCGGGGGGGCCGATGAGCAGTTCTTC
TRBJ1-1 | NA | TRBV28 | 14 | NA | CASSLSGFRTEAFF | TGTGCCAGCAGTTTATCGGGGTTTCGGACTGAAGCTTTCTTT
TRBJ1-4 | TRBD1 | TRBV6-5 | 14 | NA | CASSPGTGVEKLFF | TGTGCCAGCAGTCCCGGGACAGGGGTGGAAAAACTGTTTTTT
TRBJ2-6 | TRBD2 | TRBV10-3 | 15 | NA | CATIKGRAGANVLTF | TGTGCCACCATCAAAGGGAGGGCTGGGGCCAACGTCCTGACTTTC